This T cell receptor beta chain came from a study of blood T cell repertoires in COVID-19. In the study overall: Collection of acute and convalescent COVID-19 samples took place in the United States, Italy and Spain. Nucleic acid was either cDNA or gDNA, and it came from T cells, B-cell-depleted T cells, or PBMCs.

This CDR3 is 14 amino acids long. Germline V gene lookup returns CDR1 LNHDA and CDR2 SQIVND (reference sequence). Trimming left V 7 bases short and J 4 bases short, with 13 bases between. Method: immunoSEQ multiplex PCR; TCRdb's copy keeps in-frame clones and lacks some. The table has 15,000 to 20,000 clones, approximately 80% seen once. This receptor was obtained from a man between 65 and 85 years old with COVID-19, enrolled during active disease. Sequenced material: peripheral blood. This rearrangement joins TRBV19 to TRBJ2-2; D gene unclear. In DNA form, the CDR3 reads TGTGCCAGTACTATCGGGTCATCCACCGGGGAGCTGTTTTTT. It yields the protein CASTIGSSTGELFF.